This T cell receptor (beta chain) was found in a study of OX40 agonist ivuxolimab in advanced cancers. The CDR3 is 14 amino acids. The germline CDR1 and CDR2 sequences are MDHEN and SYDVKM. The germline V and J ends were trimmed by 6 bases and 8 bases, with 19 bases remaining between them. Clones were sequenced by immunoSEQ multiplex PCR, and TCRdb holds only the in-frame ones, with some missing. This sample has about 66,000 clones, with about 90% found just once. The chain recombines TRBV28 with TRBJ1-1; D is perhaps TRBD1 (6 bases). The specimen was CD4+ or CD8+ T cells sorted from blood, collected in a trial of the OX40 agonist ivuxolimab. The clonotype was recovered from an adult with an advanced solid tumor such as melanoma, head and neck, liver or kidney cancer. The DNA of the CDR3 is TGTGCCAGCAGACCCCCCACACAGGGCAGGGAAGCTTTCTTT. Translating gives CASRPPTQGREAFF.